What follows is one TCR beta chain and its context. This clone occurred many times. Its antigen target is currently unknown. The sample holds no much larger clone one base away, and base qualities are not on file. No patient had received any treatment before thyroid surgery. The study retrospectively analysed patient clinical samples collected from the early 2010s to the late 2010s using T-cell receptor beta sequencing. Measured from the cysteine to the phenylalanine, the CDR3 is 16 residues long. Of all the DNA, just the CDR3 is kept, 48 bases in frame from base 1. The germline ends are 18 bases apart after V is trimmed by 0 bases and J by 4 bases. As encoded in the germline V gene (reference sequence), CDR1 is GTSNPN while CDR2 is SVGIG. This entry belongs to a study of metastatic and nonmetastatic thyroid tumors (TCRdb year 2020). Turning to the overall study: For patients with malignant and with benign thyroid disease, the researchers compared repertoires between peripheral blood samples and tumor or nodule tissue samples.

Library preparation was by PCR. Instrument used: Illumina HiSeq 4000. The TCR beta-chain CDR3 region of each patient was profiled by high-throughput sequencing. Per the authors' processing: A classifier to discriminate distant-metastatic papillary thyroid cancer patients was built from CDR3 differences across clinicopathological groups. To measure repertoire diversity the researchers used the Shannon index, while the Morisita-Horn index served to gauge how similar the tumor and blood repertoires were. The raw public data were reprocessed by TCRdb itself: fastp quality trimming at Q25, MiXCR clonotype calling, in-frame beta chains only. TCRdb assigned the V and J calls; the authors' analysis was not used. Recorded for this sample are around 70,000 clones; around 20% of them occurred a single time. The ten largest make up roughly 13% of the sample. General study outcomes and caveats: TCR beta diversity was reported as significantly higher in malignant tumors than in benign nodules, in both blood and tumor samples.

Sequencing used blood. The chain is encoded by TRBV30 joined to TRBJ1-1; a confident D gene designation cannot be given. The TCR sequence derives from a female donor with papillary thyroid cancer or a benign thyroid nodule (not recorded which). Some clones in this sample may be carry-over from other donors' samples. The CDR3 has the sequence CAWSVLRRLRGTEAFF. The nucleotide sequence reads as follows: TGTGCCTGGAGTGTACTCAGGAGATTGCGGGGCACTGAAGCTTTCTTT.